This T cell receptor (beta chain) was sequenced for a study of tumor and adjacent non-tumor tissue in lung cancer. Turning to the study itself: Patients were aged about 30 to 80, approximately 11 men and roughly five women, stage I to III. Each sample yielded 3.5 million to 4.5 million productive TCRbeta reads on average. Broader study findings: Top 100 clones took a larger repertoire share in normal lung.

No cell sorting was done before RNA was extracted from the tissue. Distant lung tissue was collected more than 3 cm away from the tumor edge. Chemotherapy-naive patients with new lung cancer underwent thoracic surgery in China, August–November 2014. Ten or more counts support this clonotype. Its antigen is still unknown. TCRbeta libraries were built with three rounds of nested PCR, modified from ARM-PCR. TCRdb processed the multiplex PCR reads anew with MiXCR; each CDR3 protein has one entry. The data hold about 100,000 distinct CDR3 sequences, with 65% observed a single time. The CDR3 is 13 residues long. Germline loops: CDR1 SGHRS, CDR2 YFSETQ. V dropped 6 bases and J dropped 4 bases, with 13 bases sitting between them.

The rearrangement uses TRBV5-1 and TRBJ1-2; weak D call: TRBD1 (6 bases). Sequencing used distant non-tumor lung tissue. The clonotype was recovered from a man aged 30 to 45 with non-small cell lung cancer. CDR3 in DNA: TGCGCCAGCAACCCCGGACAGCTCTATGGCTACACCTTC. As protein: CASNPGQLYGYTF.